Listed below are T cell receptor beta chains from one sample, sequenced in a study of tumor and adjacent non-tumor tissue in lung cancer. MiXCR was run by TCRdb on the multiplex PCR reads, yielding one entry per CDR3 protein. The repertoire holds some 70,000 distinct CDR3 sequences, with roughly 75% as singletons. The sequenced sample consisted of distant non-tumor lung tissue. The source is a woman aged 45 to 65 with non-small cell lung cancer. Each CDR3 is given with its conserved first and last residue. D genes are given only for firm matches. Clone size is shown for a subset of rows, as once, few, many or a class of expanded clone.

TRBV6-7	TRBJ2-7	.	many	TGTGCCAGCAATGGGGGTAAAAGCGAGCCGTCCTACGAGCAGTACTTC	CASNGGKSEPSYEQYF
TRBV12-3/TRBV12-4	TRBJ1-2	.	few	TGTGCCAGCAGTCCAGTCAGGGGAGCGGCCTATGGCTACACCTTC	CASSPVRGAAYGYTF
TRBV4-2	TRBJ1-4	.	.	TGTGCCAGTACCCAAGAGTGGGGGGAAAAACTGTTTTTT	CASTQEWGEKLFF
TRBV28	TRBJ1-2	.	.	TGTGTCAGCATACCGCCTAGGGGACATGTTAAGGGATACACCTTC	CVSIPPRGHVKGYTF
TRBV18	TRBJ2-7	.	.	.	CASSPVKTSGRAPRDF
TRBV4-3	TRBJ2-7	.	.	TGCGCCAGCAGCCACACAACAGGGAACTCCTACGAGCAGTACTTC	CASSHTTGNSYEQYF
TRBV20-1	TRBJ1-1	.	many	TGCAGTGCTAGAGAAAATAATGTGGGGGCTTTCTTT	CSARENNVGAFF
TRBV12-3/TRBV12-4	TRBJ2-3	.	many	TGTGCCAGCAGTTCCACAGATACGCAGTATTTT	CASSSTDTQYF
TRBV11-1	TRBJ2-1	.	.	TGTGACAGCAGCTTACCTCCGCTGGATGAGCATTTTTTC	CDSSLPPLDEHFF
TRBV4-1	TRBJ2-3	.	.	TGCGCCAGCACCCAAGACGGAACAGGCTGGGCAGATACACAGTATTTT	CASTQDGTGWADTQYF
TRBV6-2/TRBV6-3	TRBJ2-5	TRBD2	once	TGTGTCAGCAGTTACGGTGCGCGGGAGACTCTCGTCTTTGGGGTTTTGGACCAAGAGACCCAGTATTTC	CVSSYGARETLVFGVLDQETQYF
TRBV11-2	TRBJ2-1	.	.	TGTGTCATCAGCTTTAATCCGGGAACGAATGAGCAGTTATTC	CVISFNPGTNEQLF
TRBV4-1	TRBJ2-7	.	.	TGCGCCAGTAGGCCAGGGAGGTGGTACGAGCAGTACTTC	CASRPGRWYEQYF
TRBV28	TRBJ1-1	.	.	TGTGCCAGCAGTTCGACTGACGGGGGGCCCCAGAACACTGATACCTTCTTT	CASSSTDGGPQNTDTFF
TRBV4-3	TRBJ2-1	TRBD2	.	TGCGCTAGCGGCCACATAGCGGGAGGGGTCAATGAGCAGTTCTTC	CASGHIAGGVNEQFF
TRBV20-1	TRBJ2-3	TRBD2	.	TGCAGTGCACCAATTAGCGGGGGATACACAGTTGCGCAGTATTTT	CSAPISGGYTVAQYF
TRBV7-8	TRBJ2-1	.	many	TGTGCCAGCAGCCTAGTGGGGGTCCCGGACAGAAACAATGAGCAGTTCTTC	CASSLVGVPDRNNEQFF
TRBV29-1	TRBJ2-1	.	.	TGCAATGTTGAACTAAGACAAACCTACAATGAGCAGTTCTTC	CNVELRQTYNEQFF
TRBV6-2/TRBV6-3	TRBJ2-1	.	medium-sized	TGTGCCAGCAAGCCGGATAGTAGGAATGAGCAGTTCTTC	CASKPDSRNEQFF
TRBV29-1	TRBJ2-7	TRBD1	few	TGTAGCGTTGAACACCGGGACAGGGGTTTCCCCTACGAGCAGTACTTC	CSVEHRDRGFPYEQYF
TRBV6-2/TRBV6-3	TRBJ2-2	.	.	TGTGCCAGCAGTCTGCAAGGTACCGGGGAGCTGTTTTTT	CASSLQGTGELFF
TRBV20-1	TRBJ2-5	.	.	TGCAGTGCTAGTGTAGGGCCCCAAGAGAGCCAGTACTTC	CSASVGPQESQYF
TRBV12-3/TRBV12-4	TRBJ1-1	TRBD1	.	TGTGCCCGCAGTCCTGGGACAGGATGGGACACTGAAGCTTTCTTC	CARSPGTGWDTEAFF
TRBV6-6	TRBJ1-2	.	many	TGTGCCAGCAGTCGACGGGAGGGGAACTATGGCTACACCTTC	CASSRREGNYGYTF